The 25 T cell receptor beta chains listed next were all sequenced from one sample in a study of T cell changes during pregnancy in multiple sclerosis. The repertoire was sequenced with immunoSEQ multiplex PCR; TCRdb's copy has only in-frame clones and lacks some. The data contain roughly 100,000 clones, around 94% of them singletons. Sequences were derived from peripheral blood, sampled after pregnancy. These receptors were taken from a female donor with multiple sclerosis, enrolled in a pregnancy study.

The chain recombines TRBV25-1 with TRBJ2-2, with D perhaps matching TRBD2 (6 bases). This CDR3 comprises 15 residues. The V end lost 2 bases, the J end lost 3 bases, and 10 bases lay between the germline ends. The germline V gene has CDR1 MGHDK and CDR2 SYGVNS. The CDR3 sequence is CASSEAGTHTGELFF. The CDR3 DNA follows: TGTGCCAGCAGTGAAGCGGGAACACACACCGGGGAGCTGTTTTTT.

This chain links TRBV7-3 with TRBJ1-1, with D perhaps matching TRBD1 (5 bases). The germline V and J ends were trimmed by 4 bases and 0 bases, with 27 bases remaining between them. Germline CDR1 and CDR2: SGHTA and FQGTGA. The CDR3 is 20 amino acids. The CDR3 protein is CASSSETPRGNKGMNTEAFF. CDR3 coding DNA: TGTGCCAGCAGCTCAGAAACTCCCCGGGGGAACAAGGGCATGAACACTGAAGCTTTCTTT.

The chain is built from TRBV5-1 and TRBJ2-7; 10 bases map to TRBD1. Germline CDR1 reads SGHRS; CDR2 reads YFSETQ. The CDR3 is 14 amino acids. With V trimmed by 4 bases and J by 5 bases, 6 bases remained unmatched. The CDR3, as DNA: TGCGCCAGCAGCCTGGGACAGGGGTTCGACGAGCAGTACTTC. Encoded protein: CASSLGQGFDEQYF.

This chain connects TRBV27 to TRBJ2-7; 7 bases are shared with TRBD2. The germline V gene encodes CDR1 MNHEY and CDR2 SMNVEV (reference sequence). The V segment lost 8 bases and the J segment 2 bases; nucleotides outside the gene matches: 15. The CDR3 contains 16 residues. Here the CDR3 reads CASAREGRERAYEQYF. CDR3 DNA: TGTGCCAGCGCCCGCGAGGGGCGGGAGAGGGCCTACGAGCAGTACTTC.

This clone has only one observation. This chain's CDR3 is CASSQSRTRGSGNTIYF. The CDR3 DNA reads as TGTGCCAGCAGCCAAAGCCGGACACGAGGCTCTGGAAACACCATATATTTT. The V call is TRBV14, the J call TRBJ1-3; tentatively, D is TRBD1 (5 bases). Trimming shortened V by 2 bases and J by 0 bases, and 14 bases separated the two germline ends. Germline-derived CDR1 and CDR2 are SGHDN and FVKESK. The CDR3 covers 17 residues.

The chain uses TRBV11-3 and TRBJ2-2; TRBD1 aligns across 9 bases. The CDR3 length is 15 residues. CDR1 is SGHNT and CDR2 is YENEEA in the germline V gene. Losses at the gene ends were 5 bases for V and 7 bases for J; bases not matched to a gene: 8. The CDR3 is CASSAGQGLDGELFF. CDR3 coding DNA: TGTGCCAGCAGCGCCGGACAGGGGTTGGACGGGGAGCTGTTTTTT.

This chain links TRBV9 with TRBJ2-5; the match to TRBD2 covers 15 bases. CDR3 length: 17 amino acids. Germline CDR1 SGDLS, CDR2 YYNGEE. The trim removed 3 bases at V and 4 bases at J, leaving 7 bases unmatched. CDR3 DNA: TGTGCCAGCAGCGGGCATCCGGGACTAGCGGGGGGAGAGACCCAGTACTTC. It yields the protein CASSGHPGLAGGETQYF.

This sequence joins TRBV9 and TRBJ2-1, with TRBD2 identical over 8 bases. The ends lost 4 bases at V and 0 bases at J; junction bases unmatched: 9. Looked up from germline, CDR1 is SGDLS and CDR2 is YYNGEE. The CDR3 consists of 17 residues. DNA of the CDR3: TGTGCCAGCAGCTCTCGGACTAGCAGGAGCTCCTACAATGAGCAGTTCTTC. Translation gives CASSSRTSRSSYNEQFF.

This clone was observed a single time. The chain uses TRBV5-1 and TRBJ2-1, with 7 nucleotides matching TRBD2. J was trimmed by 6 bases and V by 1 base; bases with no gene match: 7. This CDR3 is built from 15 residues. Germline V gives CDR1 SGHRS, CDR2 YFSETQ. CDR3 residues: CASSLWAGGGNEQFF. The CDR3 nucleotides are TGCGCCAGCAGCTTGTGGGCAGGCGGGGGCAATGAGCAGTTCTTC.

The V gene is TRBV5-1, the J gene TRBJ2-1; 13 nucleotides align to TRBD2. The germline V gene has CDR1 SGHRS and CDR2 YFSETQ. J lost 4 bases, V lost 3 bases, and 1 base had no gene match. This CDR3 contains 15 residues. Written as DNA, the CDR3 is TGCGCCAGCAGCTCGGGACTAGCGGGATACAATGAGCAGTTCTTC. As protein: CASSSGLAGYNEQFF. The whole variable domain, remainder taken from reference TRBV5-1 and TRBJ2-1, is KAGVTQTPRYLIKTRGQQVTLSCSPISGHRSVSWYQQTPGQGLQFLFEYFSETQRNKGNFPGRFSGRQFSNSRSEMNVSTLELGDSALYLCASSSGLAGYNEQFFGPGTRLTVL.

V is TRBV18 and J is TRBJ2-7, with 12 bases that match TRBD2. Germline CDR1 KGHSH, CDR2 LQKENI. The CDR3 has 15 amino acids. The J segment lost 7 bases and the V segment lost 4 bases, leaving 8 bases of the junction unmatched. Here the CDR3 DNA reads TGTGCCAGCTCACGAACTAGCGGGGGGCCTGGAGAGCAGTACTTC. Protein product: CASSRTSGGPGEQYF.

The chain has TRBV5-1 and TRBJ2-1; 10 bases match TRBD2. With V trimmed by 1 base and J by 7 bases, 14 bases remained unmatched. Per the germline V gene, CDR1 is SGHRS and CDR2 is YFSETQ. The CDR3 has 18 amino acids. CDR3 in amino acids: CASSLKERKLAGENEQFF. CDR3 bases: TGCGCCAGCAGCTTGAAAGAAAGAAAGCTAGCGGGAGAGAATGAGCAGTTCTTC.

The gene calls are TRBV6-6 and TRBJ2-1, with TRBD2 matching over 7 bases. The CDR3 length is 13 residues. CDR1 and CDR2 (germline): MNHNY, SVGAGI (reference sequence). The ends lost 5 bases at V and 8 bases at J; junction bases unmatched: 6. CDR3 in amino acids: CASSQTSIYEQFF. CDR3 coding DNA: TGTGCCAGCAGTCAGACTAGCATCTATGAGCAGTTCTTC.

This rearrangement joins TRBV7-9 to TRBJ2-7; TRBD1 is a possible D gene (5 bases). Trimming left V 1 base short and J 2 bases short, with 12 bases between. The CDR3 is 15 residues long. Germline values: CDR1 SEHNR, CDR2 FQNEAQ (reference sequence). The DNA for the CDR3 is TGTGCCAGCAGCTTAGGTCAGGGTCTCGCCTACGAGCAGTACTTC. Translated: CASSLGQGLAYEQYF. Full variable domain (remainder filled in from reference TRBV7-9 and TRBJ2-7): DTGVSQNPRHKITKRGQNVTFRCDPISEHNRLYWYRQTLGQGPEFLTYFQNEAQLEKSRLLSDRFSAERPKGSFSTLEIQRTEQGDSAMYLCASSLGQGLAYEQYFGPGTRLTVT.

This clone was seen only a few times. No conserved phenylalanine or tryptophan ends this CDR3, so it is likely a read error. The DNA is omitted, as the CDR3 cannot be located on it reliably, and the CDR3 follows TCRdb's listing. J is TRBJ1-1 and V is TRBV7-9; the table's D gene call, TRBD1, was not cross checked with the DNA. CDR1 is SEHNR and CDR2 is FQNEAQ in the germline V gene (reference sequence). The CDR3 totals 12 residues, both ends included. The CDR3 reads CASSLNRQGVFL.

The rearrangement links TRBV27 to TRBJ2-2; a possible D gene is TRBD1 (5 bases). This CDR3 has 18 amino acids. V was clipped by 6 bases and J by 5 bases, with 25 bases between them. Germline values: CDR1 MNHEY, CDR2 SMNVEV (reference sequence). The chain's CDR3 is CASSLIPPRVSRTGELFF. The CDR3 coding sequence is TGTGCCAGCAGCTTAATCCCTCCCAGGGTATCGCGAACCGGGGAGCTGTTTTTT.

The count of this clone is one. The chain links TRBV5-5 to TRBJ2-7; D not resolved. CDR1 and CDR2 from the germline V gene are SGHKS and YYEKEE (reference sequence). The CDR3 totals 11 residues. Trimming left V 5 bases short and J 2 bases short, with 5 bases between. CDR3 loop: CASSLPYEQYF. For the CDR3, the DNA is TGTGCCAGCAGTCTACCCTACGAGCAGTACTTC.

This clone was counted a single time. The V and J genes are TRBV6-1 and TRBJ2-7; 12 bases align to TRBD2. Germline lookup yields CDR1 MNHNS and CDR2 SASEGT. The CDR3 sequence is 15 residues long. Trimming took 5 bases from V and 1 from J; bases not matched to a gene: 3. In DNA, the CDR3 is TGTGCCAGCAGTCTAACTAGCGGGGGGTCCTACGAGCAGTACTTC. The encoded protein is CASSLTSGGSYEQYF.

The chain uses TRBV6-1 and TRBJ2-4, with D perhaps matching TRBD2 (5 bases). V lost 2 bases and J 1 base, leaving 9 bases between the germline ends. Germline-derived CDR1 and CDR2 are MNHNS and SASEGT. The CDR3 runs 15 residues. CDR3 sequence (DNA): TGTGCCAGCAGTGAAATGAGGGAGGCCAAAAACATTCAGTACTTC. Protein: CASSEMREAKNIQYF.

This clone appeared a single time. For the CDR3, the DNA is TGTGCCATCAGTGACGACAGGACAAATGAAAAACTGTTTTTT. Protein product: CAISDDRTNEKLFF. This rearrangement joins TRBV10-3 to TRBJ1-4, with a possible D match to TRBD1 (6 bases). Germline assignment: CDR1 ENHRY and CDR2 SYGVKD. V was trimmed by 3 bases and J by 5 bases, leaving 10 bases between them. This CDR3 region has 14 residues.

The chain is built from TRBV18 and TRBJ2-1, with 9 bases lining up with TRBD1. This CDR3 contains 15 residues. Losses at the gene ends were 3 bases for V and 4 bases for J; bases not matched to a gene: 4. CDR1 and CDR2 (germline): KGHSH, LQKENI. The CDR3 DNA reads TGTGCCAGCTCACCTCCGGGACAGGGTTACAATGAGCAGTTCTTC. Translated, it gives CASSPPGQGYNEQFF.

The gene calls are TRBV27 and TRBJ2-7; maybe TRBD2 (6 bases). Deletions cut 4 bases from V and 6 bases from J, with 16 bases between. The CDR3 has 14 amino acids. Germline assignment: CDR1 MNHEY and CDR2 SMNVEV (reference sequence). CDR3 coding DNA: TGTGCCAGCAGTTCGGGACTTAGCAGTGGCGAGCAGTACTTC. It translates to CASSSGLSSGEQYF.

V gene TRBV7-6 combines with J gene TRBJ1-5, with TRBD1 matching over 11 bases. Trimming cost V 1 base and J 11 bases; bases outside gene matches: 4. Per the germline V gene, CDR1 is SGHVS and CDR2 is FNYEAQ. The CDR3 totals 14 residues. CDR3 protein: CASSLGTGGQAQHF. The CDR3 nucleotides are TGTGCCAGCAGCTTAGGGACAGGGGGCCAGGCCCAGCATTTT.

There are a few counts of this clone. The chain joins TRBV13 to TRBJ2-7; weak D call: TRBD2 (6 bases). The germline gives CDR1 PRHDT, CDR2 FYEKMQ (reference sequence). This CDR3 has 16 residues. V shed 1 base and J shed 0 bases, with 13 bases lying between them. The CDR3 sequence is CASSLVAGPSSYEQYF. The CDR3 DNA sequence: TGTGCCAGCAGCTTAGTTGCGGGACCCAGCTCCTACGAGCAGTACTTC.

The chain has TRBV19 and TRBJ2-4, with D possibly being TRBD1 (6 bases). The CDR3 covers 12 residues. V shed 6 bases and J shed 9 bases, with 12 bases lying between them. CDR1 is LNHDA, CDR2 SQIVND, per germline (reference sequence). DNA of the CDR3: TGTGCCAGTAGAGGCAGGGGCCTCATTCAGTACTTC. It translates to CASRGRGLIQYF. Together with reference TRBV19 and TRBJ2-4, the CDR3 gives the full variable domain: DGGITQSPKYLFRKEGQNVTLSCEQNLNHDAMYWYRQDPGQGLRLIYYSQIVNDFQKGDIAEGYSVSREKKESFPLTVTSAQKNPTAFYLCASRGRGLIQYFGAGTRLSVL.